This record covers a single T cell receptor beta chain. This sample was taken from a study of blood T cell repertoires in COVID-19. Turning to the study itself: PBMCs, B-cell-depleted T cells, or T cells provided the cDNA or gDNA that made up the material.

CDR3 length equals 13 residues. Trimming pared 3 bases from V and 6 bases from J, leaving 8 bases between. Per the study methods: How many nucleated cells were present was estimated from reference gene primer amplification. Data came from immunoSEQ multiplex PCR; TCRdb stores just in-frame clones and leaves some out. V and J calls and clone size follow that table, whereas D and trimming were derived from the DNA. The data contain tens of thousands of clones, around 81% of them singletons. The receptor's source is a man in his fifties with active COVID-19. The sample was peripheral blood. The rearrangement links TRBV12-3 or TRBV12-4 to TRBJ1-4, with a possible D match to TRBD1 (5 bases). This chain's CDR3 is CASSFRVHEKLFF. CDR3 DNA sequence: TGTGCCAGCAGTTTCAGGGTTCATGAAAAACTGTTTTTT.